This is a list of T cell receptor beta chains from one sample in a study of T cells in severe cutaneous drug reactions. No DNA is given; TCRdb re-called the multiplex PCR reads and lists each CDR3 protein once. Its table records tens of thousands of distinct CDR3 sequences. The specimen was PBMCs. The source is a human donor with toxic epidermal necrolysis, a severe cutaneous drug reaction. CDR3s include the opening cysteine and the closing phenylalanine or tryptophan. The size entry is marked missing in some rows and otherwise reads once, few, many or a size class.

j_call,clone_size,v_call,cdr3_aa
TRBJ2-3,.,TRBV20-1,CSARVGNSGATSTDTQYF
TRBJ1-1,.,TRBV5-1,CASSLVSGGTEAFF
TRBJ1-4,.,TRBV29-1,CSVDADRVGEKLFF
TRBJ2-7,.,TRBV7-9,CASTVSGSSYEQYF
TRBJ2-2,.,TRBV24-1,CATSDSLPVYTGELFF
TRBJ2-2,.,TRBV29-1,CSVQELNTGELFF
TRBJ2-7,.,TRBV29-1,CSAGVGRSYEQYF
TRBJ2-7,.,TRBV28,CASSFGVGAYEQYF
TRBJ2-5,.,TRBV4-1,CASSQARTSGKETQYF
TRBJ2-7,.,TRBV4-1,CASSQDPQSYEQYF
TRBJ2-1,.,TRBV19,CASSPTSGYSYNEQFF
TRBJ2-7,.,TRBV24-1,CATSDLTVPSEQYF
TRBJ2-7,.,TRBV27,CASSRQLSYEQYF
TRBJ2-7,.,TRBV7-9,CASSPAVTFYEQYF
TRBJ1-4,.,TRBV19,CASSSTGTGAEGEKLFF
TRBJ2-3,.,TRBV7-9,CASRRLGLVPTDTQYF
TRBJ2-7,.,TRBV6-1,CASRPLTGRNSYEQYF
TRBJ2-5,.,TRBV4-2,CASSQAGGAWETQYF
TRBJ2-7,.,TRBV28,CASRRGLYEQYF
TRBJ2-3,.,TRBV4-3,CASSGPGQGKVFPDTQYF
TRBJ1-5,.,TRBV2,CASGDGELDSNQPQHF
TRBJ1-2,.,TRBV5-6,CASSPEGTGSYGYTF
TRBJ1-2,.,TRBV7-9,CASNLQGVYGYTF
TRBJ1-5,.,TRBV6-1,CASSGNSNQPQHF
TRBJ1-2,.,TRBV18,CASSPQESAGYTF
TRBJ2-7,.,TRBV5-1,CASSHGTARNEQYF
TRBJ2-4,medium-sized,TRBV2,CASTPGQESRPKNIQYF
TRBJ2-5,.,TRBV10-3,CAISGANETQYF
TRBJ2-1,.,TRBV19,CASSLVDSSYNEQFF
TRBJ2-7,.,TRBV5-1,CASSWGTGTYEQYF
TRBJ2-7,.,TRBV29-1,CSVGQGLNEQYF
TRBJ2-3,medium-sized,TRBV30,CAGGEFLTDTQYF
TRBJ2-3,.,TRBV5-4,CASSLRTSGNTDTQYF
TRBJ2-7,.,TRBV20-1,CSARLAEPLYEQYF
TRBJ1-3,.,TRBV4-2,CASSQDWGAPGNTIYF
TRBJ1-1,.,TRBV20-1,CSARRGLVNTEAFF
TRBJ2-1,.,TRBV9,CASSAGQGEVGQFF
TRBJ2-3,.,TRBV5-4,CASSLRREWGTDTQYF
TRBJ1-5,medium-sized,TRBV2,CASSEATTQGRQPQHF
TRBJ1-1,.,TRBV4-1,CASSQDFRGTEAFF
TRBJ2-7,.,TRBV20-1,CSAITGSGYEQYF